This is a list of T cell receptor beta chains from one sample in a study of response to subunit inactivated influenza vaccine. TCRdb recomputed calls from the RT-PCR reads with MiXCR, one row per CDR3 protein. Counted here are hundreds of thousands of distinct CDR3 sequences, about an eighth occurring once; the ten biggest clones make up 10% to 15%. The sample in question was PBMCs from blood, obtained about 6 weeks after vaccination. The origin of the receptors is a man aged 50 or older who received an inactivated influenza vaccine. CDR3s include the opening cysteine and the closing phenylalanine or tryptophan. A D gene is named only where the DNA matches it firmly. Size is omitted from some rows. Given values are once, few, many or a class for expanded clones.

TRBV5-1	TRBD2	-	TRBJ2-1	TGCGCCAGCAGCTTGGAGGCTAGCGGGACCAATGAGCAGTTCTTC	CASSLEASGTNEQFF
TRBV2	-	few	TRBJ2-3	TGTGCCAGCAGTGAACAACCCACAGATACGCAGTATTTT	CASSEQPTDTQYF
TRBV29-1	TRBD2	few	TRBJ2-5	TGCAGCGTTGAATCGGCTAGCGGTCAAGAGACCCAGTACTTC	CSVESASGQETQYF
TRBV29-1	TRBD2	-	TRBJ2-3	TGCAGCGTACGGGGACTAGCGCTAATTAGCACAGATACGCAGTATTTT	CSVRGLALISTDTQYF
TRBV5-1	-	-	TRBJ2-2	TGCGCCAGCAGCCCGTTCCTTTTGAACACCGGGGAGCTGTTTTTT	CASSPFLLNTGELFF
TRBV7-3	-	-	TRBJ2-5	TGTGCCAGCAGCTTAAGGCCCCGCGGCCGAGGGGAGACCCAGTACTTC	CASSLRPRGRGETQYF
TRBV25-1	TRBD2	few	TRBJ2-3	TGTGCCAGCAGTGTACAGCGGGGGGGGACAGATACGCAGTATTTT	CASSVQRGGTDTQYF
TRBV5-1	-	few	TRBJ2-1	TGCGCCAGCAGCTTGATGACCCTCGGGGATGAGCAGTTCTTC	CASSLMTLGDEQFF
TRBV6-1	TRBD1	few	TRBJ2-7	TGTGCCAGCAGTGGCCCGGACAGGGCCTACGAGCAGTACTTC	CASSGPDRAYEQYF
TRBV7-2	-	many	TRBJ1-2	TGTGCCAGCAGCTTAGCGCTTGACGGAAACTATGGCTACACCTTC	CASSLALDGNYGYTF
TRBV30	TRBD1	few	TRBJ2-3	TGTGCCTGGAGCCCAGGACAGGGCGGGAGCACAGATACGCAGTATTTT	CAWSPGQGGSTDTQYF
TRBV18	-	-	TRBJ1-2	TGTGCCAGCTCACCAACCTTAGGGGATGGCTACACCTTC	CASSPTLGDGYTF
TRBV7-2	TRBD2	few	TRBJ2-7	TGTGCCAGCAGCTTAAGCCAGCGGGGGGGTGGCGAGCAGTACTTC	CASSLSQRGGGEQYF
TRBV28	-	-	TRBJ1-4	TGTGCCAGCAACAGGATTAATGAAAAACTGTTTTTT	CASNRINEKLFF
TRBV7-2	-	-	TRBJ2-7	TGTGCCAGCATCCCGGCCAACCATCCCTACGAGCAGTACTTC	CASIPANHPYEQYF
TRBV20-1	-	few	TRBJ1-1	TGCAGTGCTAGAGTAAGTTACGGACTGAACACTGAAGCTTTCTTT	CSARVSYGLNTEAFF
TRBV7-9	-	-	TRBJ2-3	TGTGCCAGCAGCCTACAATCGTCAGGGGAAGCGGGTACGCAGTATTTT	CASSLQSSGEAGTQYF